A selection of T cell receptor beta chains follows, all from one sample in a study of immune heterogeneity within non-small cell lung tumors. TCRdb reprocessed the multiplex PCR reads with MiXCR, giving one entry per CDR3 protein. The table includes roughly 14,000 distinct CDR3 sequences, over 25% detected once. The sequencing input was lung tumor tissue. The receptor source for this set is a man aged 35-49 years with non-small cell lung cancer. Each CDR3 is given with its conserved first and last residue. D genes are given only for firm matches. Clone size is stated in some rows and not others, as once, few, many or a class when expanded.

cdr3_nt cdr3_aa j_call v_call d_call clone_size
TGTGCCAGCAGCGCGGGACAGGGGACTGAAGCTTTCTTT CASSAGQGTEAFF TRBJ1-1 TRBV7-9 TRBD1 few
TGTGCCAGCAGCCAAGTGACAGGGGCCCACCAAGAGACCCAGTACTTC CASSQVTGAHQETQYF TRBJ2-5 TRBV3-1 TRBD1 many
TGTGCCAGCTCACCATCCGTCTCGCTTTATGAGCAGTGCTTC CASSPSVSLYEQCF TRBJ2-7 TRBV18 . .
TGTGCCAGCAGTTTTGGTAGGGAACAGCCCCAGCATTTT CASSFGREQPQHF TRBJ1-5 TRBV12-3/TRBV12-4 . medium-sized
TGTGCCAGCAGTGAACCCTCAGCGGGAGGGCTACACGAGCAGTACTTC CASSEPSAGGLHEQYF TRBJ2-7 TRBV25-1 TRBD2 many
TGTGCCAGCAGCCGTAGAACCGGGACAGGGAACACTGAAGCTTTCTTT CASSRRTGTGNTEAFF TRBJ1-1 TRBV6-1 TRBD1 few
TGTGCCAGCAGTTTATCGATGGGAGGGGGGGTACTACCAGATACGCAGTATTTT CASSLSMGGGVLPDTQYF TRBJ2-3 TRBV27 . many
TGTGCCAGCAGCTTAGTGGGGTCAATGACCGGTTCACCCCTCCACTTT CASSLVGSMTGSPLHF TRBJ1-6 TRBV7-2 . many
TGTGCCAGCAGGTCCATCCGACTAGCGGGAAACACAGATACGCAGTATTTT CASRSIRLAGNTDTQYF TRBJ2-3 TRBV27 TRBD2 many
TGTGCCAGCAGTTCCGGGGGGCCCCAGCATTTT CASSSGGPQHF TRBJ1-5 TRBV12-3/TRBV12-4 . few
TGTGCCAGCAGCTTTAGGCAGGCAAACAATGAGCAGTTCTTC CASSFRQANNEQFF TRBJ2-1 TRBV7-2 . few
TGTGCCATCACTCCCCTAGCGGGAGGGTACAATGAGCAGTTCTTC CAITPLAGGYNEQFF TRBJ2-1 TRBV10-3 TRBD2 many
TGTGCCAGCAGTCCCGAGCGGTCCTACGAGCAGTACTTC CASSPERSYEQYF TRBJ2-7 TRBV7-8 . medium-sized
TGCAGTGCTAGTAGGGCAGAGACCCAGTACTTC CSASRAETQYF TRBJ2-5 TRBV20-1 . few
TGTGCCAGCAGACCTGGGACCGGGGGCACAGATACGCAGTATTTT CASRPGTGGTDTQYF TRBJ2-3 TRBV5-5 . few
TGTGCCAGCAGCACGGACAGGGACGGGTACGAGCAGTACTTC CASSTDRDGYEQYF TRBJ2-7 TRBV5-4 TRBD1 .
TGTGCCAGCAGCTTCATGGGACAGCCATACACAGATACGCAGTATTTT CASSFMGQPYTDTQYF TRBJ2-3 TRBV5-8 TRBD1 .
TGTGCCTGGAGTGGTGGGGCCTACGAGCAGTACTTC CAWSGGAYEQYF TRBJ2-7 TRBV30 . .
TGTGCCAGCAGCTTCGGAGCGAGAGAAACCTACGAGCAGTACTTC CASSFGARETYEQYF TRBJ2-7 TRBV11-1 . few
TGTGCCAGCAGTGCGTGGGAGAGGGTGAGGAATGAGCAGTTCTTC CASSAWERVRNEQFF TRBJ2-1 TRBV2 . many
TGTGCCAGCAGAGGGGGATTCTCCTACGAGCAGTACTTC CASRGGFSYEQYF TRBJ2-7 TRBV6-2/TRBV6-3 . medium-sized
TGCAGTGATAGAGATGGTTTCAGGGGGCGGGACACTGAAGCTTTCTTT CSDRDGFRGRDTEAFF TRBJ1-1 TRBV20-1 TRBD1 few
TGTGCCTGGAGTGATAGCGGGAGAGGGTTCTACGAGCAGTACTTC CAWSDSGRGFYEQYF TRBJ2-7 TRBV30 TRBD2 medium-sized
TGTGCCAGCAGCCAGGGGGCTCCTTCCAATCCCTACGAGCAGTACTTC CASSQGAPSNPYEQYF TRBJ2-7 TRBV7-9 TRBD1 few
TGCAGTGCTAGAAACGATGCTAGCTCCTACGAGCAGTACTTC CSARNDASSYEQYF TRBJ2-7 TRBV20-1 . medium-sized
TGTGCCAGCAGCTTATTAGGGGGCTCGCAGACCCAGTACTTC CASSLLGGSQTQYF TRBJ2-5 TRBV7-9 TRBD1 few
TGTGCCAGCAGCTTGGGGGGGAGCCCCGATACGCAGTATTTT CASSLGGSPDTQYF TRBJ2-3 TRBV5-6 . .
TGTGCCAGCAGTGACCCGGGGAACAATGAGCAGTTCTTC CASSDPGNNEQFF TRBJ2-1 TRBV2 . many
TGTGCCAGCAGTCGACAGGGGCTTATCGGAAACACCATATATTTT CASSRQGLIGNTIYF TRBJ1-3 TRBV7-8 TRBD1 many
TGCGCCAGCAGCCGGGGTAGGGGAGGAGTGGAGGCTTTCTTT CASSRGRGGVEAFF TRBJ1-1 TRBV4-1 . many
TGTGCCAGCAACGTTCTAGGGGGGAGGGCATCCTACAATGAGCAGTTCTTC CASNVLGGRASYNEQFF TRBJ2-1 TRBV25-1 . many
TGTGCCATCAGTGACCTCGGAGGGGCAGTGAACACTGAAGCTTTCTTT CAISDLGGAVNTEAFF TRBJ1-1 TRBV10-3 . .
TGTGCCAGCAGTTCCACCGTCAACTGGGAGGGTATGAATGAGCAGTTCTTC CASSSTVNWEGMNEQFF TRBJ2-1 TRBV6-1 TRBD2 few
TGTGCCACTGGACAGGGGATCACTGAAGCTTTCTTT CATGQGITEAFF TRBJ1-1 TRBV15 TRBD1 few
TGTGCCAGCACTCAAAGTGAGGGGCCTGGCTACACCTTC CASTQSEGPGYTF TRBJ1-2 TRBV6-2/TRBV6-3 . medium-sized
TGTGCCAGTAGTATAGGGGCCGGAGTTAGGTGGGGCCTACCCAAAAACATTCAGTACTTC CASSIGAGVRWGLPKNIQYF TRBJ2-4 TRBV19 . many
TGCGCCAGCAGCCCCTCGGCGGCGGCAAACACCGGGGAGCTGTTTTTT CASSPSAAANTGELFF TRBJ2-2 TRBV5-1 . few
TGTGCCAGCAGAGGACAGGGGCCAGATACGCAGTATTTT CASRGQGPDTQYF TRBJ2-3 TRBV27 TRBD1 medium-sized
TGTGCCAGCCGAGGAAGGACAATCGACAATAATTCACCCCTCCACTTT CASRGRTIDNNSPLHF TRBJ1-6 TRBV27 . many
TGTGCTAGCAGCTTGGATGGTTTGGGCGAGCAGTACTTC CASSLDGLGEQYF TRBJ2-7 TRBV7-7 . .
TGTGCCACCAGCAGGGACAAGAACACTGAAGCTTTCTTT CATSRDKNTEAFF TRBJ1-1 TRBV15 . medium-sized
TGTGCTAGTGGTCGAGCCTTATCTGGAAACACCATATATTTT CASGRALSGNTIYF TRBJ1-3 TRBV12-5 . medium-sized
TGTGCCAGCAGCTTAGCGGTAGGGACCGGGGAGCTGTTTTTT CASSLAVGTGELFF TRBJ2-2 TRBV7-2 . medium-sized
TGTGCCAGCCTATCTTCGTCCGCGGGAAAATACGAGCAGTACTTC CASLSSSAGKYEQYF TRBJ2-7 TRBV27 . medium-sized
TGCGCCAGCAGCCAAGGATACGATCAGCCCCAGCATTTT CASSQGYDQPQHF TRBJ1-5 TRBV4-1 . medium-sized
TGTGCCAGCAGCTTAAATGGGGGGTATGAGCAGTACTTC CASSLNGGYEQYF TRBJ2-7 TRBV11-3 . medium-sized
TGCGCCAGCAGCCTGGACTTCTCCTACAATGAGCAGTTCTTC CASSLDFSYNEQFF TRBJ2-1 TRBV5-1 . few
TGCAGTGCTAGCGGGAGCAGGTTGAACACTGAAGCTTTCTTT CSASGSRLNTEAFF TRBJ1-1 TRBV20-1 . few
TGTGCCAGCAGCTTGGAAGGGACAGGGTTATGGTATGGCTACACCTTC CASSLEGTGLWYGYTF TRBJ1-2 TRBV5-4 TRBD1 .
TGTGCCTGGAGGTACGTAGGGGGCAGCGACGAGCAGTACTTC CAWRYVGGSDEQYF TRBJ2-7 TRBV30 TRBD1 medium-sized
TGTGCCAGCAGTGAGTACTACTCCGAAGAGACCCAGTACTTC CASSEYYSEETQYF TRBJ2-5 TRBV2 . few
TGCGCCAGCAGCCCAGGGACAGGGTGGAGCACTGAAGCTTTCTTT CASSPGTGWSTEAFF TRBJ1-1 TRBV5-1 TRBD1 .